The clone carrying this T cell receptor beta chain was found a few times. Its target is unknown. These data are taken from a study of human T cells and chemical hapten exposure. Overall study: Slight differences in pooled library volume were the main source of varying TCR yields across samples.

Time point defined: pre-sensitization, week 0. The treatment denotes: therapeutic diphenylcyclopropenone sensitization with weekly scalp DPC. MiXCR, applied by TCRdb to the RACE reads, yields one record per CDR3 protein. This table has approximately 90,000 distinct CDR3 sequences, roughly 8.5% appearing once. General study results and limits: The number of TCRs over 1 in 1000 frequency stayed unchanged after DPC.

V shed 1 base and J shed 4 bases, with 10 bases lying between them. Germline loops: CDR1 LGHDT, CDR2 YNNKEL (reference sequence). The CDR3 loop spans 14 amino acids. This receptor was taken from a man aged 40-49 years with alopecia areata. Some clones in this sample may be carry-over from other donors' samples. The sample in question was whole blood, obtained in connection with sensitization to the hapten diphenylcyclopropenone (DPC). The gene calls are TRBV3-1 and TRBJ2-5, with D possibly TRBD1 on 5 matching bases. Written as DNA, the CDR3 is TGTGCCAGCAGCCAAGCTGCAGGGTCAGAGACCCAGTACTTC. This codes for CASSQAAGSETQYF.